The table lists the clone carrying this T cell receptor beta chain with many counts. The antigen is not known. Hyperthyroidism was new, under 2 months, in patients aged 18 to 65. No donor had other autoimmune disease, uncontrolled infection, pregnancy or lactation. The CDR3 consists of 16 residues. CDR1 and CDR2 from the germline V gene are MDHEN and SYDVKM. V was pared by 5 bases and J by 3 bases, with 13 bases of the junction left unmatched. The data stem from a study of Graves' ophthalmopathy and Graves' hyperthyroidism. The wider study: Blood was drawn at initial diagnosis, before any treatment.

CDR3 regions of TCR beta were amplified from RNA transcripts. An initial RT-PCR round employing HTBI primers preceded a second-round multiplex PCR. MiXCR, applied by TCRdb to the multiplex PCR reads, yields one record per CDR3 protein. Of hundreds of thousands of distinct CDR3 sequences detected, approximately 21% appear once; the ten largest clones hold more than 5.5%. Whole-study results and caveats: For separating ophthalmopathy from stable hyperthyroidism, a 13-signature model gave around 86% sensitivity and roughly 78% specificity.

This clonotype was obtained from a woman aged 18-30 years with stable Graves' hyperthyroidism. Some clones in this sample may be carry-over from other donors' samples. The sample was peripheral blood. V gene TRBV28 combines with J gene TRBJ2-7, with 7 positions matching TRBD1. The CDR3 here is CASSPGVGTVFYEQYF. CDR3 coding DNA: TGTGCCAGCAGTCCAGGGGTCGGGACAGTCTTCTACGAGCAGTACTTC.